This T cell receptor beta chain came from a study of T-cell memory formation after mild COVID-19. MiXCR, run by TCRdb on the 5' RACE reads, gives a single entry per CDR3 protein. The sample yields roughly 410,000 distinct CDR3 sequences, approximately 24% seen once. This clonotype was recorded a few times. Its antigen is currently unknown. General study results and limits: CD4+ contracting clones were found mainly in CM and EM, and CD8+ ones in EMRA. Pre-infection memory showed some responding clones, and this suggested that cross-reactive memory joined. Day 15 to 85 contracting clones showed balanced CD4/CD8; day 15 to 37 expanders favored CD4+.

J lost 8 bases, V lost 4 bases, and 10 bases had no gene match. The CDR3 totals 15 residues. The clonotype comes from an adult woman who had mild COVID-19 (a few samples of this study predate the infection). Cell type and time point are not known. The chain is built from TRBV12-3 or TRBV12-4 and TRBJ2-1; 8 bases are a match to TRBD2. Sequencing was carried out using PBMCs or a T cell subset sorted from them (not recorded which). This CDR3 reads CASSSTSGGGHEQFF. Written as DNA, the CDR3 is TGTGCCAGCAGTTCTACTAGCGGCGGAGGGCATGAGCAGTTCTTC.